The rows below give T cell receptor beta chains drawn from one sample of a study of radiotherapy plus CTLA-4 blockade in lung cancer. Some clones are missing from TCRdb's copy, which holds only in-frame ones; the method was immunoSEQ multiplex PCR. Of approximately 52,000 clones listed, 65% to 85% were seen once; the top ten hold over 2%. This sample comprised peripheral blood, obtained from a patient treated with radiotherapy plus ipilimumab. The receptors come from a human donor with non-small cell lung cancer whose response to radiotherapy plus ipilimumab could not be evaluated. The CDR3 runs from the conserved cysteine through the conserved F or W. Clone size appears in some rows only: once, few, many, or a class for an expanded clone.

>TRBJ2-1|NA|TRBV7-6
CASSPGAGTTHNEQFF
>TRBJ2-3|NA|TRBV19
CASRRTSGRSTDTQYF
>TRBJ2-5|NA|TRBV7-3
CASNRGLGGRQETQYF
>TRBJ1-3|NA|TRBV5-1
CASAQGSLPGGNTIYF
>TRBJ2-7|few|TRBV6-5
CASSWGWGRSYEQYF
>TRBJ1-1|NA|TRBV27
CASSLGTGGQTEAFF
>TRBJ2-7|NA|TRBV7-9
CASSLTTYEQYF
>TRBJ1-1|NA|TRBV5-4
CASSSGQVMNTEAFF
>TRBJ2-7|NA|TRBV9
CASSGHDLAGDYEQYF
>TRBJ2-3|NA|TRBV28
CASSLVAGTLTDTQYF
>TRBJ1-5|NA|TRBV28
CASRSLRGGHQPQHF
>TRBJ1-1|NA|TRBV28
CASSLSAGNTEAFF
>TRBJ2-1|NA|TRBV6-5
CASGGQGFGDNEQFF